The T cell receptor (beta chain) described here comes from a study of shared clonotypes between healthy human individuals. Comment on this clone: As yet, its antigen is unknown.

Findings and caveats of the study: On the whole, naive subsets had larger estimated richness than memory subsets had.

Here immunoSEQ multiplex PCR was the method, and the copy in TCRdb shows in-frame clones only, minus some. The profile shows some 2.4 million clones, 80% to 95% of them singletons. Sequencing was carried out using naive CD4+ T cells from PBMCs. Described subset: CD45RA+ positively selected. This sequence was found in a man between 18 and 29 years old in good health. Some clones in this sample may be carry-over from other donors' samples.

In DNA, the CDR3 is TGCGCCAGCAGCTCGAGACTAGCGGGAGGCAGTGGGGAGACCCAGTACTTC. Its translation: CASSSRLAGGSGETQYF. V usage is TRBV5-1 and J usage is TRBJ2-5; 13 nucleotides line up with TRBD2. Germline trimming cut 3 bases from V and 5 bases from J; bases unmatched to any gene: 10. This CDR3 has 17 residues. Germline V gene lookup returns CDR1 SGHRS and CDR2 YFSETQ.